This TCR beta chain was observed in a study of early T cells in non-severe SARS-CoV-2 infection. Study-wide points: CD4 and private specificities were missed by VDJdb matching, which favored anti-spike CD8 responses.

TCRdb called the 5' RACE reads again in MiXCR, with one record for every CDR3 protein. The repertoire holds about 26,000 distinct CDR3 sequences, with around 4.6% as singletons. This clonotype was recorded a few times. Antigen: not known. V shed 5 bases and J 3 bases; nucleotides not matched to a gene: 4. The CDR3 spans 14 residues. Germline CDR1 is SEHNR and CDR2 is FQNEAQ (reference sequence). The TCR was taken from an adult who was a healthcare worker with PCR-confirmed SARS-CoV-2 infection or an uninfected control (not recorded which). Sequencing was carried out using whole blood. The V call is TRBV7-9, the J call TRBJ2-5, with TRBD1 identical over 9 bases. This CDR3 is CASSADRGEETQYF. The CDR3 region has the DNA TGTGCCAGCAGCGCGGACAGGGGTGAAGAGACCCAGTACTTC.